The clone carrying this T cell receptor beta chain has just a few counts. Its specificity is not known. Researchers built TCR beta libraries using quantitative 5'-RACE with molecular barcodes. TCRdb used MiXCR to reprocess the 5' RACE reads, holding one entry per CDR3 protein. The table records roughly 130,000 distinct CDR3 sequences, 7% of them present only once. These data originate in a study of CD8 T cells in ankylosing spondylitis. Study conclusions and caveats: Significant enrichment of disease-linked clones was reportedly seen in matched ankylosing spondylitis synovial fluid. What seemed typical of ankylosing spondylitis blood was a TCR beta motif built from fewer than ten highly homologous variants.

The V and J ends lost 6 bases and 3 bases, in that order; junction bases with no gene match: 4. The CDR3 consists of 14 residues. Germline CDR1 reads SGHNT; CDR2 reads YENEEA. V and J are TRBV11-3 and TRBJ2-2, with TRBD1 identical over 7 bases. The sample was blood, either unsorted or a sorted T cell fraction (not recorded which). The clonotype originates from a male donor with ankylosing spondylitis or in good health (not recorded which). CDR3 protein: CASSRTGYTGELFF. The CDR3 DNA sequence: TGTGCCAGCAGTCGGACAGGTTACACCGGGGAGCTGTTTTTT. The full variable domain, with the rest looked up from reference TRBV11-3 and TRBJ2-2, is EAGVVQSPRYKIIEKKQPVAFWCNPISGHNTLYWYLQNLGQGPELLIRYENEEAVDDSQLPKDRFSAERLKGVDSTLKIQPAELGDSAVYLCASSRTGYTGELFFGEGSRLTVL.